This T cell receptor beta chain was sequenced for a study of CD8 T cells in ankylosing spondylitis. Study results and limitations: What appeared characteristic of ankylosing spondylitis blood was a TCR beta motif of fewer than ten highly homologous variants. Disease-linked clones reportedly showed significant enrichment in matched ankylosing spondylitis synovial fluid. Within peripheral blood, clones linked to disease were CD8+ and relatively rare.

The ends were cut back, 1 base at V and 0 bases at J, with 12 bases in the middle. CDR1 and CDR2 (germline): SGHTA, FQGNSA. This CDR3 region has 16 residues. With regard to this clonotype: The antigen remains unidentified.

Quantitative molecular-barcoded 5'-RACE generated the TCR beta libraries. TCRdb used MiXCR to reprocess the 5' RACE reads, holding one entry per CDR3 protein. This table holds a few hundred thousand distinct CDR3 sequences, 8% found once. The source of this sequence is a male donor with ankylosing spondylitis. The sequencing input was blood, either unsorted or a sorted T cell fraction (not recorded which). This chain joins TRBV7-2 and TRBJ1-1; D might be TRBD1 (6 bases). The CDR3, as DNA: TGTGCCAGCAGCTTAGATGGGGGCGCTGTGAACACTGAAGCTTTCTTT. Translating gives CASSLDGGAVNTEAFF.